This T cell receptor (beta chain) is drawn from a study of patients and donors after allogeneic stem cell transplantation. The CDR3 is made up of 14 amino acids. V shed 0 bases and J shed 1 base, with 8 bases lying between them. Germline-derived CDR1 and CDR2 are SGHRS and YFSETQ. MiXCR, applied by TCRdb to the RT-PCR reads, yields one record per CDR3 protein. The sample yields roughly 230,000 distinct CDR3 sequences, approximately 14% seen once. This clonotype was seen more than once but under ten times. The genes are TRBV5-1 and TRBJ2-7, with D possibly matching TRBD2 (5 bases). The sequenced material came from blood, either unsorted or a sorted T cell fraction (not recorded which). The receptor comes from a human donor who was either an allogeneic HSCT recipient or a stem cell or donor lymphocyte infusion donor (not recorded which). It is not recorded whose cells these are; they may come from a transplant donor. Written as DNA, the CDR3 is TGCGCCAGCAGCTTGGACGCGGGTTCCTACGAGCAGTACTTC. Its protein product is CASSLDAGSYEQYF.